The text below deals with one TCR beta chain. PCR primers comprised 60 Vbeta and 13 Jbeta primers. Produced via immunoSEQ multiplex PCR; TCRdb's table is partial and in-frame only. The sample carries roughly 120,000 clones, 80% recorded once. This entry is derived from a study of cytomegalovirus exposure and HLA in healthy donors. The CDR3 extends over 15 amino acids. Per the germline V gene, CDR1 is SGDLS and CDR2 is YYNGEE. The V segment lost 2 bases and the J segment 2 bases; nucleotides outside the gene matches: 5. This TCR came from a woman aged 60-75 years in good health and CMV-seropositive. The chain couples TRBV9 to TRBJ2-7; 9 nucleotides line up with TRBD1. The source material was PBMCs. The CDR3 nucleotides read TGTGCCAGCAGCGTCGGGACAGGGACTACCTACGAGCAGTACTTC. Translating gives CASSVGTGTTYEQYF.